These 6 T cell receptor beta chains were sequenced from one sample in a study of human T cells and chemical hapten exposure. Specified time point: healthy volunteer bleed at 2 weeks. Before extraction, the whole blood was not fractionated, and total RNA was taken from it. MiXCR was run by TCRdb on the RACE reads, yielding one entry per CDR3 protein. The sample comprises just over 90,000 distinct CDR3 sequences, just under 9% of which are singletons, and 2.9% rests with the top ten. Input material: whole blood. The receptor set was obtained from a female donor in good health. Some clones in this sample may be carry-over from other donors' samples.

J is TRBJ2-1 and V is TRBV20-1; D remains unclear. Germline V gene lookup returns CDR1 DFQATT and CDR2 SNEGSKA (reference sequence). This CDR3 comprises 10 residues. V lost 0 bases to trimming and J lost 10 bases, with 4 bases between them. In DNA, the CDR3 is TGCAGTGCTAGAGAACGGGAGCAGTTCTTC. Its translation is CSAREREQFF.

The V and J genes are TRBV7-3 and TRBJ1-4, with D possibly matching TRBD1 (6 bases). Germline assignment: CDR1 SGHTA and CDR2 FQGTGA. The CDR3 is made up of 17 amino acids. The ends were cut back, 1 base at V and 13 bases at J, with 25 bases in the middle. CDR3 coding DNA: TGTGCCAGCAGCTTAAAAGGACAGAACGCCCTCAAAGTTGGACTGTTTTTT. Translation: CASSLKGQNALKVGLFF.

This clonotype was detected ten times or more. The chain couples TRBV6-2 or TRBV6-3 to TRBJ1-2, with TRBD1 matching 8 bases. Germline CDR1 reads MNHEY; CDR2 reads SVGEGT. The CDR3 covers 14 residues. Trimming took 6 bases from V and 3 from J; bases not matched to a gene: 6. In DNA form, the CDR3 reads TGTGCCAGCAGACCCGACAGGGGAGACTATGGCTACACCTTC. Translation: CASRPDRGDYGYTF.

This clonotype was seen repeatedly, ten times or more. This chain links TRBV30 with TRBJ1-6; the D is unclear. Germline V CDR1 and CDR2: GTSNPN, SVGIG (reference sequence). The CDR3 extends over 14 amino acids. V lost 1 base and J 8 bases, leaving 12 bases between the germline ends. The DNA for the CDR3 is TGTGCCTGGAGTGGAAGACAAGCTTATTCACCCCTCCACTTT. It translates to CAWSGRQAYSPLHF.

This clonotype has only a few counts. V gene TRBV6-2 or TRBV6-3 combines with J gene TRBJ1-4, with D uncertain. This CDR3 has 11 amino acids. V was pared by 10 bases and J by 5 bases, with 8 bases between. Germline CDR1 MNHEY, CDR2 SVGEGT. CDR3 sequence reads: CATNLNEKLFF. The CDR3, as DNA: TGTGCCACAAACCTCAATGAAAAACTGTTTTTT.

The genes are TRBV19 and TRBJ1-2, with D possibly TRBD1 on 6 matching bases. The CDR3 sequence is 14 residues long. Trimming removed 6 bases at V and 0 bases at J, with 11 bases between. CDR1 is LNHDA, CDR2 SQIVND, per germline (reference sequence). As DNA, the CDR3 is TGTGCCAGTAGCCAGGGGTCAGCTAACTATGGCTACACCTTC. This gives the protein CASSQGSANYGYTF.